This T cell receptor (beta chain) was identified in a study of CD8+ T cells in alopecia areata. Study in general: By percentage of affected scalp area, the severity of treated patients was scored.

This sample's treatment: oral pan-JAK inhibitor, 5-10 mg twice daily. The CDR3 spans 18 residues. In germline, CDR1 is SGHRS, CDR2 YFSETQ. V dropped 4 bases and J dropped 4 bases, with 27 bases sitting between them. Whole-study findings and limits: Tofacitinib delivered significant drops in scalp clonality and in expanded CD8+ clones among the top 100. Numerous clones, expanded in lesions, remained in scalp and blood during tofacitinib.

Reverse transcribed after extraction, RNA yielded cDNA as the sequencing template. The protocol was immunoSEQ multiplex PCR, while the TCRdb copy is restricted to in-frame clones and leaves out a portion. There are under 250,000 clones in the sample; more than 45% occur only once, and 1.6% lies in the top ten. As regards this clone: Its antigen is unknown.

The rearrangement links TRBV5-1 to TRBJ2-7, with D possibly being TRBD1 (5 bases). This receptor was identified in a human donor with alopecia areata. Here the sequenced sample was CD4+ T cells sorted from blood, taken at week 4, from a patient treated with tofacitinib. The CDR3 here is CASSVWSTGQGRAYEQYF. In DNA, the CDR3 is TGCGCCAGCAGCGTTTGGTCCACCGGTCAAGGCAGGGCGTACGAGCAGTACTTC.